These 25 T cell receptor beta chains were sequenced from one sample in a study of T cell repertoires in cytomegalovirus infection. TCRdb analysed the reads with MiXCR anew, one entry per CDR3 protein. The sample records roughly 760,000 distinct CDR3 sequences, 35% being singletons. Material: PBMCs. Source of these receptors: a human donor in good health (CMV status not recorded). Some clones in this sample may be carry-over from other donors' samples.

Concerning this clonotype: The conserved final phenylalanine or tryptophan is absent from the CDR3, which likely points to a read error. The limits of the CDR3 on the DNA are not certain, so only TCRdb's listed CDR3 is given. J is TRBJ2-1 and V is TRBV7-8; the table names TRBD2, a call not compared with the DNA. CDR1 is SGHVS, CDR2 FQNEAQ, per germline. The CDR3 totals 14 residues, both ends included. CDR3 residues: CASSLTRPYNEQLL.

Only a few counts were recorded for this clonotype. The V call is TRBV4-1, the J call TRBJ1-6; tentative D call: TRBD1 (5 bases). The CDR3 extends over 13 amino acids. The V and J ends lost 5 bases and 8 bases respectively, with 10 bases between them. The germline CDR1 and CDR2 sequences are MGHRA and YSYEKL. CDR3 coding DNA: TGCGCCAGCAGCTTCAGGGACGATTCACCCCTCCACTTT. Translation gives CASSFRDDSPLHF.

This clonotype occurred a few times. The chain is built from TRBV27 and TRBJ2-1; D gene ambiguous. V was pared by 7 bases and J by 5 bases, with 12 bases between. CDR3 size: 13 residues. Germline V gene data show CDR1 as MNHEY and CDR2 as SMNVEV (reference sequence). CDR3 sequence: CASKELVDNEQFF. DNA of the CDR3: TGTGCCAGCAAAGAGCTGGTAGACAATGAGCAGTTCTTC.

The chain has TRBV28 and TRBJ2-1; 10 bases align to TRBD1. This CDR3 has 16 residues. CDR1 is MDHEN and CDR2 is SYDVKM in the germline V gene. Trimming cost V 5 bases and J 5 bases; bases outside gene matches: 9. The CDR3 is CASSPLWTGGNNEQFF. The CDR3 DNA follows: TGTGCCAGCAGTCCACTGTGGACAGGGGGTAACAATGAGCAGTTCTTC.

The CDR3 protein is CASSQDPRQNEAFF. CDR3 coding DNA: TGCGCCAGCAGCCAAGATCCTCGACAGAATGAAGCTTTCTTT. V usage is TRBV4-1 and J usage is TRBJ1-1; TRBD1 might be the D (5 bases). The CDR3 is 14 residues long. V lost 0 bases and J lost 7, with 12 bases in between. In germline, CDR1 is MGHRA, CDR2 YSYEKL.

In its sample, this clonotype was seen many times. The V and J genes are TRBV27 and TRBJ2-7; the D is unclear. Deletions cut 6 bases from V and 2 bases from J, with 11 bases between. The CDR3 has 13 amino acids. The germline V gene encodes CDR1 MNHEY and CDR2 SMNVEV (reference sequence). CDR3 in amino acids: CASSLLGTYEQYF. CDR3 coding DNA: TGTGCCAGCAGCTTACTGGGAACCTACGAGCAGTACTTC.

The chain joins TRBV15 to TRBJ1-5; 7 nucleotides agree with TRBD1. Losses at the gene ends were 0 bases for V and 6 bases for J; bases not matched to a gene: 8. The V gene's germline CDR1 is LNHNV and CDR2 YYDKDF (reference sequence). The CDR3 contains 16 residues. In nucleotides, the CDR3 is TGTGCCACCAGCAGAGATCTTTTTCAGGGGGGTCAGCCCCAGCATTTT. Residues: CATSRDLFQGGQPQHF. The whole variable domain, remainder taken from reference TRBV15 and TRBJ1-5, is DAMVIQNPRYQVTQFGKPVTLSCSQTLNHNVMYWYQQKSSQAPKLLFHYYDKDFNNEADTPDNFQSRRPNTSFCFLDIRSPGLGDTAMYLCATSRDLFQGGQPQHFGDGTRLSIL.

About this clonotype itself: At one end, the junction sequence differs from germline, possibly due to a read error. The chain carries TRBV7-3 and TRBJ2-5, with TRBD2 matching over 11 bases. The germline V gene has CDR1 SGHTA and CDR2 FQGTGA. The CDR3 sequence is 16 residues long. CDR3 DNA sequence: TGTGCCAGCAGCGGGGGTAGCGGGGGGGCCCCAGAGAACCAGTACTTC. This encodes CASSGGSGGAPENQYF.

This clonotype was found a few times. The chain carries TRBV27 and TRBJ1-2; 7 bases fit TRBD1. The CDR3 is 14 amino acids. The ends lost 10 bases at V and 7 bases at J; junction bases unmatched: 15. Germline V gene data show CDR1 as MNHEY and CDR2 as SMNVEV (reference sequence). This chain's CDR3 is CATTPRGTTGGYTF. CDR3 bases: TGTGCCACCACCCCCAGGGGGACAACGGGTGGCTACACCTTC.

This clonotype was seen a handful of times. The gene calls are TRBV6-2 or TRBV6-3 and TRBJ2-7, with TRBD1 as a possible D gene (6 bases). The length of the CDR3 is 11 residues. Per the germline V gene, CDR1 is MNHEY and CDR2 is SVGEGT. With 6 bases removed from V and 13 bases from J, the gap between germline ends came to 16 bases. The DNA for the CDR3 is TGTGCCAGCAGCAACCGGGACACCCTTTACTTC. Translating gives CASSNRDTLYF.

In its sample, this clonotype was seen a few times. This rearrangement joins TRBV6-5 to TRBJ2-6; D uncertain. The CDR3 is 16 amino acids. V shed 2 bases and J shed 2 bases, with 10 bases lying between them. The germline CDR1 and CDR2 sequences are MNHEY and SVGAGI. CDR3 residues: CASSYRPGTGANVLTF. For the CDR3, the DNA is TGTGCCAGCAGTTACCGACCAGGTACTGGGGCCAACGTCCTGACTTTC.

The V and J genes are TRBV6-1 and TRBJ1-2; D is unclear. Germline values: CDR1 MNHNS, CDR2 SASEGT. Trimming removed 5 bases from V and 5 bases from J, with 12 bases in between. The CDR3 extends over 13 amino acids. CDR3 in DNA: TGTGCCAGCAGTTACCAAGACATTTATGGCTACACCTTC. Residues: CASSYQDIYGYTF.

The chain links TRBV19 to TRBJ2-7; no clear D gene. The CDR3 sequence is 13 residues long. Germline V lookup: CDR1 LNHDA, CDR2 SQIVND (reference sequence). Trimming stripped 3 bases from V and 1 base from J, with 7 bases between. Written as DNA, the CDR3 is TGTGCCAGTAGTATCCGACTGTCCTACGAGCAGTACTTC. Translated: CASSIRLSYEQYF.

This clonotype has just a few counts. The chain links TRBV6-1 to TRBJ1-4; D is possibly TRBD1 (6 bases). Looked up from germline, CDR1 is MNHNS and CDR2 is SASEGT. Trimming shortened V by 5 bases and J by 5 bases, and 18 bases separated the two germline ends. The CDR3 is 16 residues long. The CDR3 DNA sequence: TGTGCCAGCAGTCTCCAGATACAGGGACACAATGAAAAACTGTTTTTT. This encodes CASSLQIQGHNEKLFF.

This rearrangement joins TRBV7-9 to TRBJ1-1; D gene ambiguous. In germline, CDR1 is SEHNR, CDR2 FQNEAQ (reference sequence). The CDR3 has 15 amino acids. V was trimmed by 1 base and J by 1 base, leaving 10 bases between them. The CDR3 here is CASSLVRESNTEAFF. CDR3 nucleotides: TGTGCCAGCAGCTTAGTACGGGAATCGAACACTGAAGCTTTCTTT.

J is TRBJ1-1 and V is TRBV30; D not certain. V was cut by 4 bases and J by 3 bases, with 15 bases left in between. The CDR3 consists of 14 residues. From germline, CDR1 is GTSNPN and CDR2 SVGIG (reference sequence). For the CDR3, the DNA is TGTGCCTGGAATTCCAACTCGTTGGACACTGAAGCTTTCTTT. Amino acid sequence: CAWNSNSLDTEAFF.

This clonotype was seen a handful of times. The V call is TRBV12-3 or TRBV12-4, the J call TRBJ2-1, with TRBD1 as a possible D gene (6 bases). This CDR3 spans 14 amino acids. The V and J ends lost 7 bases and 5 bases respectively, with 15 bases between them. The DNA of the CDR3 is TGTGCCAGCAACCGGGCTCAGGGGAACAATGAGCAGTTCTTC. It yields the protein CASNRAQGNNEQFF.

The rearrangement uses TRBV6-2 or TRBV6-3 and TRBJ1-6; no reliable D call. Looked up from germline, CDR1 is MNHEY and CDR2 is SVGEGT. This CDR3 has 16 residues. V lost 0 bases, J lost 7 bases, and 13 bases lay in between. DNA of the CDR3: TGTGCCAGCAGTTACTCCCCCAGGACCCCGAATTCACCCCTCCACTTT. It encodes CASSYSPRTPNSPLHF.

This clonotype was counted only a few times. The gene calls are TRBV6-1 and TRBJ2-1; D remains unclear. V lost 7 bases and J lost 5, with 15 bases in between. Germline CDR1 MNHNS, CDR2 SASEGT. The CDR3 totals 14 residues. CDR3 nucleotides: TGTGCCAGCACGCTAAGTTTAGGGCACAATGAGCAGTTCTTC. It specifies CASTLSLGHNEQFF.

J is TRBJ2-1 and V is TRBV20-1, with D possibly being TRBD2 (6 bases). The germline V and J ends were trimmed by 5 bases and 2 bases, with 16 bases remaining between them. The germline CDR1 and CDR2 sequences are DFQATT and SNEGSKA (reference sequence). This CDR3 spans 15 amino acids. The DNA for the CDR3 is TGCAGTGCTCCTCGGGGGACTCCTACCTACAATGAGCAGTTCTTC. Protein product: CSAPRGTPTYNEQFF.

This clonotype was seen more than once but under ten times. The chain couples TRBV19 to TRBJ1-6; D is perhaps TRBD1 (6 bases). From germline, CDR1 is LNHDA and CDR2 SQIVND (reference sequence). The CDR3 consists of 14 residues. V was clipped by 3 bases and J by 7 bases, with 10 bases between them. In DNA form, the CDR3 reads TGTGCCAGTAGTATCAGCAGGGGAAATTCACCCCTCCACTTT. Translated, it gives CASSISRGNSPLHF.

On this clonotype itself: Relative to the germline gene, one junction end is altered; a read error may explain this. CDR3 in DNA: TGTGCCAGCAGCTCGGGCCCGCACAGGGAAATTAATTCACCCCTCCAATTT. Its protein product is CASSSGPHREINSPLQF. V is TRBV7-6 and J is TRBJ1-6; maybe TRBD1 (6 bases). The CDR3 covers 17 residues. The V gene's germline CDR1 is SGHVS and CDR2 FNYEAQ.

This clonotype was seen only a few times. The CDR3 nucleotides are TGTGCCAGCAGCTTGTATCTGCACAGGGATAATTCACCCCTCCACTTT. Protein: CASSLYLHRDNSPLHF. The genes are TRBV5-5 and TRBJ1-6, with a possible D match to TRBD1 (6 bases). Trimming took 1 base from V and 5 from J, leaving 13 bases between them. The CDR3 loop spans 16 amino acids. Germline V gene lookup returns CDR1 SGHKS and CDR2 YYEKEE (reference sequence).

This rearrangement joins TRBV11-2 to TRBJ1-1; TRBD1 matches 7 bases. Germline V gene data show CDR1 as SGHAT and CDR2 as FQNNGV. With V trimmed by 5 bases and J by 2 bases, 11 bases remained unmatched. The CDR3 contains 16 residues. CDR3 DNA sequence: TGTGCCAGCAGCGAACCGGACAGGCGTGAAAACACTGAAGCTTTCTTT. Amino acids: CASSEPDRRENTEAFF. Full variable domain (missing parts from reference TRBV11-2 and TRBJ1-1): EAGVAQSPRYKIIEKRQSVAFWCNPISGHATLYWYQQILGQGPKLLIQFQNNGVVDDSQLPKDRFSAERLKGVDSTLKIQPAKLEDSAVYLCASSEPDRRENTEAFFGQGTRLTVV.

Regarding this clonotype: This clone may be a read error of a much larger clone one base away. The V and J genes are TRBV4-1 and TRBJ2-7, with TRBD1 matching over 9 bases. The germline gives CDR1 MGHRA, CDR2 YSYEKL. The CDR3 runs to 15 residues. The CDR3 DNA is TGCACCAGCAGCTCTCCAGACAGGGGGGGCTACGAGCAGTACTTC. Encoded protein: CTSSSPDRGGYEQYF.